This is a list of T cell receptor beta chains from one sample in a study of cytomegalovirus exposure and HLA in healthy donors. Clones were read by immunoSEQ multiplex PCR, and TCRdb kept only the in-frame ones, dropping some. The record lists 200,000 or so clones, of which the ten most abundant hold 0.7% to 0.8%. The specimen sequenced was PBMCs. These receptors were obtained from a boy between 10 and 17 years old in good health and CMV-seronegative. The CDR3 runs from the conserved cysteine through the conserved F or W. A D gene is named only where the DNA matches it firmly.

cdr3_nt: TGTGCCAGCAGCACCACTGGACAGGGGGTCCTAGACTATGGCTACACCTTC
cdr3_aa: CASSTTGQGVLDYGYTF
j_call: TRBJ1-2
d_call: TRBD1
v_call: TRBV7-2

cdr3_nt: TGTGCCAGCAGTTCTTCAGGGGAAGGTTACTACGAGCAGTACTTC
cdr3_aa: CASSSSGEGYYEQYF
j_call: TRBJ2-7
d_call: -
v_call: TRBV28

cdr3_nt: TGCGCCAGCAGCCCCCTCCCGCCGGGACAGGGGGGCTACGAGCAGTACTTC
cdr3_aa: CASSPLPPGQGGYEQYF
j_call: TRBJ2-7
d_call: TRBD1
v_call: TRBV5-1

cdr3_nt: TGTGCCAGCAGCTTATTGACAGCCGTGACAGGGAACACTGAAGCTTTCTTT
cdr3_aa: CASSLLTAVTGNTEAFF
j_call: TRBJ1-1
d_call: -
v_call: TRBV11-2

cdr3_nt: TGCGCCAGCAGCCAAGGACTAGCGCGAGAGACCCAGTACTTC
cdr3_aa: CASSQGLARETQYF
j_call: TRBJ2-5
d_call: TRBD2
v_call: TRBV4-1

cdr3_nt: TGCGCCAGTCGCCAGGGACAGGGGGAAGCTAACTATGGCTACACCTTC
cdr3_aa: CASRQGQGEANYGYTF
j_call: TRBJ1-2
d_call: TRBD1
v_call: TRBV5-1

cdr3_nt: TGCAGCGTCACCCAGGGCCCGAACACTGAAGCTTTCTTT
cdr3_aa: CSVTQGPNTEAFF
j_call: TRBJ1-1
d_call: -
v_call: TRBV29-1

cdr3_nt: TGCAGTGCTCTCGCAGGCTACGAGCAGTACTTC
cdr3_aa: CSALAGYEQYF
j_call: TRBJ2-7
d_call: -
v_call: TRBV20-1

cdr3_nt: TGTGCCAGCAGTCGCGATCTGAACTATGGCTACACCTTC
cdr3_aa: CASSRDLNYGYTF
j_call: TRBJ1-2
d_call: -
v_call: TRBV6-5

cdr3_nt: TGCGCCAGCAGCTTGAAACGGGGAATGAACACTGAAGCTTTCTTT
cdr3_aa: CASSLKRGMNTEAFF
j_call: TRBJ1-1
d_call: -
v_call: TRBV5-1

cdr3_nt: TGTGCCAGCAGCCAAGACAGGACCTTCTATGGCTACACCTTC
cdr3_aa: CASSQDRTFYGYTF
j_call: TRBJ1-2
d_call: -
v_call: TRBV7-9